The next 18 T cell receptor beta chains were all read from a single sample in a study of blood T cell repertoires in COVID-19. Clones were sequenced by immunoSEQ multiplex PCR, and TCRdb holds only the in-frame ones, with some missing. This table has 190,000 or so clones, about 80% appearing once. Material: peripheral blood. The receptors come from a human donor with acute or convalescent COVID-19. The donor label of this sample is uncertain.

The chain is built from TRBV6-6 and TRBJ2-1; TRBD2 is a possible D gene (5 bases). CDR1 and CDR2 from the germline V gene are MNHNY and SVGAGI (reference sequence). The CDR3 loop spans 12 amino acids. V was clipped by 6 bases and J by 5 bases, with 8 bases between them. CDR3 in DNA: TGTGCCAGCAGACGGGGAAACAATGAGCAGTTCTTC. This gives the protein CASRRGNNEQFF.

A remark on this clone: The sample holds other DNA sequences that translate to the same CDR3. The CDR3 sequence is CASSTGGNYGYTF. As DNA, the CDR3 is TGTGCCAGTAGTACAGGGGGTAACTATGGCTACACCTTC. The chain uses TRBV19 and TRBJ1-2, with 7 bases aligning to TRBD1. The V segment lost 4 bases and the J segment 1 base; nucleotides outside the gene matches: 0. This CDR3 has 13 amino acids. Germline V gives CDR1 LNHDA, CDR2 SQIVND (reference sequence).

Here the CDR3 DNA reads TGTGCCAGTACTCCCCCGGTCCTTCGATTACCCGGGGAGCTGTTTTTT. It translates to CASTPPVLRLPGELFF. The V call is TRBV19, the J call TRBJ2-2; D ambiguous. Germline CDR1 is LNHDA and CDR2 is SQIVND (reference sequence). The ends were cut back, 7 bases at V and 6 bases at J, with 21 bases in the middle. The CDR3 spans 16 residues.

The rearrangement links TRBV5-4 to TRBJ1-6; D ambiguous. CDR3 length: 13 residues. Trimming removed 2 bases at V and 11 bases at J, with 11 bases between. CDR1 is SGHNT and CDR2 is YYREEE in the germline V gene (reference sequence). CDR3 residues: CASSFVPRAPLHF. CDR3 coding DNA: TGTGCCAGCAGCTTCGTCCCGAGGGCACCCCTCCACTTT.

This clone has only a few counts. The V gene is TRBV7-2, the J gene TRBJ1-4, with no clear D. The CDR3 loop spans 13 amino acids. Trimming left V 5 bases short and J 8 bases short, with 12 bases between. Germline CDR1 is SGHTA and CDR2 is FQGNSA. In nucleotides, the CDR3 is TGTGCCAGCAGCGTATCCGTCGGGGAAAAACTGTTTTTT. The encoded protein is CASSVSVGEKLFF.

This clone was seen only a few times. V gene TRBV30 combines with J gene TRBJ2-7; D uncertain. Germline lookup yields CDR1 GTSNPN and CDR2 SVGIG (reference sequence). This CDR3 is built from 14 residues. Trimming cost V 1 base and J 3 bases, with 13 bases left between them. This CDR3 is CAWSASRKRYEQYF. In DNA, the CDR3 is TGTGCCTGGAGTGCGTCAAGGAAGCGCTACGAGCAGTACTTC.

V usage is TRBV30 and J usage is TRBJ2-1, with 12 positions matching TRBD2. The CDR3 spans 14 residues. The V and J ends lost 4 bases and 6 bases, in that order; junction bases with no gene match: 4. Germline CDR1 and CDR2: GTSNPN and SVGIG (reference sequence). The CDR3 DNA follows: TGTGCCTGGACTAGCGGGAGGGCTGGCAATGAGCAGTTCTTC. This encodes CAWTSGRAGNEQFF. The complete variable domain, with remaining parts taken from reference TRBV30 and TRBJ2-1, reads SQTIHQWPATLVQPVGSPLSLECTVEGTSNPNLYWYRQAAGRGLQLLFYSVGIGQISSEVPQNLSASRPQDRQFILSSKKLLLSDSGFYLCAWTSGRAGNEQFFGPGTRLTVL.

This rearrangement joins TRBV4-2 to TRBJ1-5; D not certain. This CDR3 region has 16 residues. V was clipped by 0 bases and J by 0 bases, with 9 bases between them. Germline V lookup: CDR1 LGHNA, CDR2 YNFKEQ. In DNA form, the CDR3 reads TGTGCCAGCAGCCAAGAGTGGCAGAATAGCAATCAGCCCCAGCATTTT. It translates to CASSQEWQNSNQPQHF.

The chain is built from TRBV6-4 and TRBJ2-7, with TRBD2 matching 8 bases. V shed 6 bases and J 5 bases; nucleotides not matched to a gene: 9. CDR3 length equals 14 residues. The germline V gene encodes CDR1 MRHNA and CDR2 SNTAGT. This CDR3 is CASRRGGGRNEQYF. DNA of the CDR3: TGTGCCAGCAGACGGGGGGGCGGGAGGAACGAGCAGTACTTC.

This clone came up once. The genes are TRBV7-8 and TRBJ1-5; TRBD1 agrees at 7 bases. The germline CDR1 and CDR2 sequences are SGHVS and FQNEAQ. V shed 5 bases, J shed 2 bases, and the junction held 6 bases outside the gene matches. The CDR3 has 15 residues. The CDR3 here is CASSATGAGNQPQHF. CDR3 DNA: TGTGCCAGCAGCGCAACAGGGGCCGGCAATCAGCCCCAGCATTTT.

This clone appeared once. The chain couples TRBV6-5 to TRBJ1-1; tentatively, D is TRBD1 (5 bases). CDR3 size: 14 residues. The V and J ends lost 6 bases and 2 bases respectively, with 13 bases between them. From germline, CDR1 is MNHEY and CDR2 SVGAGI. CDR3 nucleotide sequence: TGTGCCAGCAGCCTGACAGAAACCAACACTGAAGCTTTCTTT. This translates into CASSLTETNTEAFF.

The chain links TRBV5-1 to TRBJ1-4; 9 nucleotides line up with TRBD1. This CDR3 region has 16 residues. Trimming cost V 1 base and J 4 bases; bases outside gene matches: 5. The germline V gene has CDR1 SGHRS and CDR2 YFSETQ. The CDR3: CASSLNRGQVNEKLFF. Written as DNA, the CDR3 is TGCGCCAGCAGCTTGAACAGGGGGCAGGTTAATGAAAAACTGTTTTTT.

V usage is TRBV10-1 and J usage is TRBJ2-2; D possibly corresponds to TRBD2 (5 bases). Trimming pared 2 bases from V and 7 bases from J, leaving 17 bases between. Looked up from germline, CDR1 is WNHNN and CDR2 is SYGVQD (reference sequence). This CDR3 spans 16 amino acids. CDR3 loop: CASSEGLAAEHGELFF. The CDR3 DNA is TGCGCCAGCAGTGAGGGTCTAGCCGCAGAGCACGGGGAGCTGTTTTTT.

The rearrangement uses TRBV11-2 and TRBJ1-2; D gene unclear. Trimming took 2 bases from V and 0 from J, leaving 7 bases between them. CDR1 and CDR2 (germline): SGHAT, FQNNGV. The CDR3 sequence is 14 residues long. The chain's CDR3 is CASSLTQTNYGYTF. As DNA, the CDR3 is TGTGCCAGCAGCTTAACCCAGACTAACTATGGCTACACCTTC. Full variable domain (missing parts from reference TRBV11-2 and TRBJ1-2): EAGVAQSPRYKIIEKRQSVAFWCNPISGHATLYWYQQILGQGPKLLIQFQNNGVVDDSQLPKDRFSAERLKGVDSTLKIQPAKLEDSAVYLCASSLTQTNYGYTFGSGTRLTVV.

The V and J genes are TRBV10-3 and TRBJ2-7, with TRBD2 identical over 10 bases. Germline CDR1 ENHRY, CDR2 SYGVKD. J was trimmed by 5 bases and V by 6 bases; bases with no gene match: 10. The CDR3 extends over 15 amino acids. CDR3 DNA sequence: TGTGCCATCAGGTCCGGGACTAGCGAGTTCCACGAGCAGTACTTC. Protein sequence: CAIRSGTSEFHEQYF.

This chain links TRBV7-9 with TRBJ2-1; 11 bases line up with TRBD2. Losses at the gene ends were 1 base for V and 12 bases for J; bases not matched to a gene: 5. There are 14 residues in the CDR3. The germline CDR1 and CDR2 sequences are SEHNR and FQNEAQ (reference sequence). CDR3 sequence (DNA): TGTGCCAGCAGCTTAGAGGTAGCGGGAGGGTGGCAGTTCTTC. Translation: CASSLEVAGGWQFF.

V usage is TRBV5-1 and J usage is TRBJ2-3; D is perhaps TRBD1 (5 bases). This CDR3 is built from 15 residues. V was shortened by 4 bases and J by 0 bases, with 12 bases between the two germline ends. Germline assignment: CDR1 SGHRS and CDR2 YFSETQ. The CDR3 coding sequence is TGCGCCAGCAGCATACAGGCCACTAGCACAGATACGCAGTATTTT. Translating gives CASSIQATSTDTQYF. Full variable domain (outside the CDR3, taken from reference TRBV5-1 and TRBJ2-3): KAGVTQTPRYLIKTRGQQVTLSCSPISGHRSVSWYQQTPGQGLQFLFEYFSETQRNKGNFPGRFSGRQFSNSRSEMNVSTLELGDSALYLCASSIQATSTDTQYFGPGTRLTVL.

The chain carries TRBV30 and TRBJ1-4; D unresolved. CDR1 and CDR2 (germline): GTSNPN, SVGIG (reference sequence). V lost 3 bases and J 3 bases, leaving 8 bases between the germline ends. The CDR3 has 13 amino acids. CDR3 bases: TGTGCCTGGAGCCCACAGCCTAATGAAAAACTGTTTTTT. Protein sequence: CAWSPQPNEKLFF.